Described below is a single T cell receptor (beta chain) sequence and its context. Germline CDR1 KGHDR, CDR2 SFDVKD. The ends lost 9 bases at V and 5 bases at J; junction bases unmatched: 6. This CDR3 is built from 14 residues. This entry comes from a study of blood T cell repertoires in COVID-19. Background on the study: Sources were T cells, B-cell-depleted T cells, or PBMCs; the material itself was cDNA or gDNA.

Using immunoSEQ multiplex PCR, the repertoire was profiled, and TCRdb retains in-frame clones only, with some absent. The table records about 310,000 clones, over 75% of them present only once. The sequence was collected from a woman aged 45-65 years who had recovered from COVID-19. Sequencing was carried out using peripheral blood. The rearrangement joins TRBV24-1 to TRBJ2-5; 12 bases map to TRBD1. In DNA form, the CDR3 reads TGTGCCACCGCGGGACAGGGGGCATTGGAGACCCAGTACTTC. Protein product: CATAGQGALETQYF.